This T cell receptor (beta chain) stems from a study of blood T cell repertoires in COVID-19. Study details: Sample material is recorded as cDNA or gDNA derived from T cells, B-cell-depleted T cells, or PBMCs.

The data were produced by immunoSEQ multiplex PCR, yet TCRdb's version contains in-frame clones alone and is incomplete. The sample yields 230,000 or so clones, around 81% seen once. The V and J ends lost 9 bases and 5 bases, in that order; junction bases with no gene match: 6. Looked up from germline, CDR1 is MRHNA and CDR2 is SNTAGT. This CDR3 comprises 12 residues. The TCR comes from a man over 45 with active or convalescent COVID-19. The chain recombines TRBV6-4 with TRBJ1-2; 7 bases are shared with TRBD1. Sequenced: peripheral blood. CDR3 protein: CARRTGSYGYTF. The CDR3 DNA reads TGTGCCAGAAGGACAGGCAGTTATGGCTACACCTTC.